The source of this T cell receptor (beta chain) is a study of cytomegalovirus exposure and HLA in healthy donors. Study results and caveats: Later analysis demonstrated an association between a missense DCLRE1C variant and TCR beta V- and J-gene trimming. Confirmation in vitro established that a few CMV-associated chains were specific for CMV antigens.

This clone was detected only a few times. What it recognizes is unknown. From germline, CDR1 is MNHEY and CDR2 SVGAGI. The V and J ends lost 4 bases and 8 bases, in that order; junction bases with no gene match: 10. CDR3 length: 15 amino acids. The primer mix had 60 Vbeta and 13 Jbeta primers. The table came from immunoSEQ multiplex PCR; TCRdb's copy has only in-frame clones and leaves some out. The sample lists 150,000 to 200,000 clones, approximately 86% seen once, with 1.5% to 2% in the top ten. This clonotype originated in a woman younger than 30 in good health and CMV-seronegative. The chain links TRBV6-5 to TRBJ2-4; 8 bases align to TRBD1. Sequenced sample: PBMCs. DNA for the CDR3: TGTGCCAGCAGTTCCTCGACAGGGGAGAACGACATTCAGTACTTC. Encoded protein: CASSSSTGENDIQYF.